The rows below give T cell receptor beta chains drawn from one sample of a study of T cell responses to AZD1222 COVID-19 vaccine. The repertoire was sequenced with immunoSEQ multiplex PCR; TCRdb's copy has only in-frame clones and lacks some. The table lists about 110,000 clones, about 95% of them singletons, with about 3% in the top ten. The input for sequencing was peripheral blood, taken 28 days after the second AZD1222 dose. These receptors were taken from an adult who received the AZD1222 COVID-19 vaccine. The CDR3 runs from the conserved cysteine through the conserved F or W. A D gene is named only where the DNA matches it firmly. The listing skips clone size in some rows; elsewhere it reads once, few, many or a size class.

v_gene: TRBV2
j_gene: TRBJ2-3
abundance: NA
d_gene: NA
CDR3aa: CASEGGTDTQYF
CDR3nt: TGTGCCAGCGAAGGAGGCACAGATACGCAGTATTTT

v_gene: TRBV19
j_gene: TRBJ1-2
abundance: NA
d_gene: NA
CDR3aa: CASRGTRGLERNYGYTF
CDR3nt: TGTGCCAGTAGAGGGACAAGGGGACTAGAGAGGAACTATGGCTACACCTTC

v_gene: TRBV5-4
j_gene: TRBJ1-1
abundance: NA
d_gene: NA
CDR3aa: CASSLRGVLAFF
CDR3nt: TGTGCCAGCAGCCTCCGGGGGGTGCTGGCTTTCTTT

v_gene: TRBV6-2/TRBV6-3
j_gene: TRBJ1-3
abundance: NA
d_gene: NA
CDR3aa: CASSYVSSGNTIYF
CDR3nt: TGTGCCAGCAGTTACGTTAGCTCTGGAAACACCATATATTTT

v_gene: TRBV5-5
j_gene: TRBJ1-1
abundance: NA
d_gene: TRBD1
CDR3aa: CASSPGTGLSMNTEAFF
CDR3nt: TGTGCCAGCAGCCCCGGGACAGGCCTCTCCATGAACACTGAAGCTTTCTTT

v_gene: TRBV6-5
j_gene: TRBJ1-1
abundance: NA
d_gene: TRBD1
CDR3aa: CASSQQGANTEAFF
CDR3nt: TGTGCCAGTTCTCAACAGGGGGCGAACACTGAAGCTTTCTTT

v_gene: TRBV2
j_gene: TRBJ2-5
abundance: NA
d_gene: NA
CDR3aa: CASRQVGGMETQYF
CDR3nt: TGTGCCAGCCGCCAGGTGGGCGGGATGGAGACCCAGTACTTC

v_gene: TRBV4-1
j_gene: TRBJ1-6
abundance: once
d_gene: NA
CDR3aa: CASSQEPTVDSPLHF
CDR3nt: TGCGCCAGCAGCCAAGAACCCACTGTGGATTCACCCCTCCACTTT

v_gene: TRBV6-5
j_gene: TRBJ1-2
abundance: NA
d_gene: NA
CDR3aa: CASRRTEGSGGYTF
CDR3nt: TGTGCCAGCAGACGGACGGAAGGGTCGGGAGGCTACACCTTC

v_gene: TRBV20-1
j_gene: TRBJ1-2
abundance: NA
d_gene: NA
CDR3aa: CSASQGPYGYTF
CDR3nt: TGCAGTGCTAGTCAGGGGCCCTATGGCTACACCTTC

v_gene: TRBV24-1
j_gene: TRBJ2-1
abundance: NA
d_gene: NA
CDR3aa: CATSATGTVNEQFF
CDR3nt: TGTGCCACCAGTGCTACAGGGACTGTCAATGAGCAGTTCTTC

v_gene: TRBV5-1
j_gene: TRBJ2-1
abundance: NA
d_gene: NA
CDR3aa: CASSLYWRGDNEQFF
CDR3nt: TGCGCCAGCAGCTTGTATTGGCGGGGAGACAATGAGCAGTTCTTC

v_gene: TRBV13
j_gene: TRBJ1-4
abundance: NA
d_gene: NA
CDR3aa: CASSYTGENEKLFF
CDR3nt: TGTGCCAGCAGTTATACGGGGGAGAATGAAAAACTGTTTTTT

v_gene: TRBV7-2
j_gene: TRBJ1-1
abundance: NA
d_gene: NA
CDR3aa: CASSFIRGQGTEAFF
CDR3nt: TGTGCCAGCAGCTTTATTCGGGGCCAGGGCACTGAAGCTTTCTTT

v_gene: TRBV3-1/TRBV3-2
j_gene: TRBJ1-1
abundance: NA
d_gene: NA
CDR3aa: CASSQGLTNTEAFF
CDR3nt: TGTGCCAGCAGCCAAGGGCTGACGAACACTGAAGCTTTCTTT

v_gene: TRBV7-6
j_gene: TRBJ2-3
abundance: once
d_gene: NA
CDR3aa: CASSSPTGEGTDTQYF
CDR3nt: TGTGCCAGCAGCTCTCCTACGGGAGAAGGCACAGATACGCAGTATTTT